In this sample, the clone carrying this T cell receptor beta chain turned up many times. The data stem from a study of blood T cell repertoires in COVID-19. Study in general: Whether acute or convalescent, the COVID-19 samples came from the United States, Italy and Spain. Sample material is recorded as cDNA or gDNA derived from T cells, B-cell-depleted T cells, or PBMCs.

The assay was immunoSEQ multiplex PCR, and TCRdb's table has in-frame clones only and misses some. The sample includes about 160,000 clones, around four fifths of them seen just once. Per the germline V gene, CDR1 is LGHDT and CDR2 is YNNKEL (reference sequence). There are 14 residues in the CDR3. Trimming removed 2 bases from V and 9 bases from J, with 14 bases in between. Input material: peripheral blood. The chain employs TRBV3-1 (or the pseudogene TRBV3-2) and TRBJ2-1; D is possibly TRBD2 (5 bases). This receptor was identified in a man between 65 and 79 years old with acute or convalescent COVID-19. CDR3 loop: CASSQQAVSIEQFF. The CDR3 DNA follows: TGTGCCAGCAGCCAACAAGCGGTTTCCATTGAGCAGTTCTTC.